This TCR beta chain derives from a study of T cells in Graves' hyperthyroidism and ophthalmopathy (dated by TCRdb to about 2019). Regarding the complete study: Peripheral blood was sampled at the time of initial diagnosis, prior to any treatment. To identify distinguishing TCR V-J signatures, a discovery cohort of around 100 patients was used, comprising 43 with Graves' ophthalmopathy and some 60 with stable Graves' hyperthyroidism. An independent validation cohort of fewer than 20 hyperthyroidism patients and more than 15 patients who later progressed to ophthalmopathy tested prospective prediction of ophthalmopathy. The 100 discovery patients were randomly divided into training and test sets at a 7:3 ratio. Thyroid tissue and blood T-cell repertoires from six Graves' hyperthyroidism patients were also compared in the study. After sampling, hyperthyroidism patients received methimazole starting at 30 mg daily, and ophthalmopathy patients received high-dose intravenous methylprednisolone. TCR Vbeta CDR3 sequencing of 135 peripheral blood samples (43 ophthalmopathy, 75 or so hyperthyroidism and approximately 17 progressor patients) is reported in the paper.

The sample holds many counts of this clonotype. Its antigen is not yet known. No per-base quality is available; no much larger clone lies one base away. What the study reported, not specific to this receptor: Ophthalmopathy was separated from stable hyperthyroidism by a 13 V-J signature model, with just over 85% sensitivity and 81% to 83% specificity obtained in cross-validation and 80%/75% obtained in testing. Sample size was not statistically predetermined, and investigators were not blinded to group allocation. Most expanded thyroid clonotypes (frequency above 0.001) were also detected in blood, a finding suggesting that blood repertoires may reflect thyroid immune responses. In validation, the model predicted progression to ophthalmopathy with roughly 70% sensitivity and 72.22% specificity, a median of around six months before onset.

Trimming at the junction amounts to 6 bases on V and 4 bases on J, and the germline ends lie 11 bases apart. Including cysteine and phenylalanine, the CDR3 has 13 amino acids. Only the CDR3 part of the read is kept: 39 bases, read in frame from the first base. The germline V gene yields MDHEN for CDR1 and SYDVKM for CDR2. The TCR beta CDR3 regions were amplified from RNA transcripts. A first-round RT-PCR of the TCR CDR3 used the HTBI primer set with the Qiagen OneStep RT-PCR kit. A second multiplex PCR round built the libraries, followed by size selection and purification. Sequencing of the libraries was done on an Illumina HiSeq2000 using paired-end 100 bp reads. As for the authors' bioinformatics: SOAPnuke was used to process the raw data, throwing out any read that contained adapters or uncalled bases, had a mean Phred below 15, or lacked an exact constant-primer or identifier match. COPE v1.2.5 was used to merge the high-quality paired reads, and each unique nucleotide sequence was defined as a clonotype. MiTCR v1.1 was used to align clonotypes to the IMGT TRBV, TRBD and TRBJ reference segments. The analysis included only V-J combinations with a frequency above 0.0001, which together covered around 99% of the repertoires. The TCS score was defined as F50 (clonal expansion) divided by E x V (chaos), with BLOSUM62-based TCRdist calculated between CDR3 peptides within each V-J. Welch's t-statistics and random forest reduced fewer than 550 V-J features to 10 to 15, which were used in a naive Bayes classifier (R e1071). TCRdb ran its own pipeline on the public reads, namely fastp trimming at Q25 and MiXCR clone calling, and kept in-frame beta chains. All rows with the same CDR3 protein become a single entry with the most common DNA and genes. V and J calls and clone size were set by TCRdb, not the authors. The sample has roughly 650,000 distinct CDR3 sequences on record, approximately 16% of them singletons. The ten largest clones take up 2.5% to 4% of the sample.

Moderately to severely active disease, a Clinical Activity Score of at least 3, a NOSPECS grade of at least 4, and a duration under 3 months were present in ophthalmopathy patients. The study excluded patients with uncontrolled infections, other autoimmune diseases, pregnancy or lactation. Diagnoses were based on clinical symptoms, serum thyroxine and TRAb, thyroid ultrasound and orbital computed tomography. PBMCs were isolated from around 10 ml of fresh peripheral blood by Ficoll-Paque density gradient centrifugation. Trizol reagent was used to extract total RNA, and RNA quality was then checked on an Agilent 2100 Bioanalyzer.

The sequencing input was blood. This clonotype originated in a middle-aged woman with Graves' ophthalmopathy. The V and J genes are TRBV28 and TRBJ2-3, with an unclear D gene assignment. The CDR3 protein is CASRSPRADTQYF. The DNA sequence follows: TGTGCCAGCAGGTCCCCCCGCGCAGATACGCAGTATTTT.